This entry concerns a single TCR beta chain. The antigen remains unidentified. The same CDR3 is also encoded by other DNA sequences in this sample. The data were produced by immunoSEQ multiplex PCR, yet TCRdb's version contains in-frame clones alone and is incomplete. The sample gives about 150,000 clones, roughly 91% of which show up once; roughly 0.19% is in the top ten. The data belong to a study of graft-versus-host responses after intestinal transplantation. Study-wide context: All recipients were given anti-thymocyte globulin induction, and tacrolimus and steroids were then administered for three to four years. Study-wide findings and caveats: Recipient bone marrow held GvH clones, some seen earlier in ileum or blood.

The germline V and J ends were trimmed by 0 bases and 2 bases, with 11 bases remaining between them. Germline V CDR1 and CDR2: MNHEY, SVGAGI. This CDR3 comprises 15 residues. This chain connects TRBV6-5 to TRBJ2-7, with D perhaps matching TRBD1 or TRBD2 (5 bases each). Specimen: unstimulated CD4+ T cells sorted from spleen or lymph node cells, collected before intestinal transplant. The source of this sequence is a human donor who received an intestinal transplant. The DNA for the CDR3 is TGTGCCAGCAGTTACTCAGGGACCGGTACCTACGAGCAGTACTTC. Translating it yields CASSYSGTGTYEQYF.